Shown below are 14 T cell receptor beta chains from a single sample sequenced in a study of T cells after yellow fever vaccination. One entry per CDR3 protein results from TCRdb running MiXCR on the 5' RACE reads. This table has approximately 180,000 distinct CDR3 sequences, approximately 6% appearing once. The source material was CD4+ T cells sorted from PBMCs, sampled on the day of the first yellow fever vaccination. These receptor sequences come from a man in his late teens or twenties who received the YFV17D yellow fever vaccine.

This clonotype was detected a few times. The chain's CDR3 is CASSQVDTQYF. The CDR3 nucleotides read TGTGCCAGCAGCCAGGTGGATACGCAGTATTTT. The chain is built from TRBV6-2 or TRBV6-3 and TRBJ2-3; no reliable D call. Trimming shortened V by 6 bases and J by 6 bases, and 7 bases separated the two germline ends. The CDR3 is 11 residues long. CDR1 MNHEY and CDR2 SVGEGT come from the germline V gene.

This clonotype came up a few times. The rearrangement links TRBV4-1 to TRBJ1-2; D remains unclear. V lost 6 bases and J lost 4, with 15 bases in between. The CDR3 has 14 amino acids. Germline assignment: CDR1 MGHRA and CDR2 YSYEKL. The CDR3 DNA sequence: TGCGCCAGCAGACCCCCAGGCTCTGGCTATGGCTACACCTTC. Translation gives CASRPPGSGYGYTF.

This clonotype was seen a handful of times. This sequence joins TRBV4-3 and TRBJ2-3; no reliable D call. The CDR3 sequence is 16 residues long. Trimming removed 4 bases from V and 0 bases from J, with 14 bases in between. Germline values: CDR1 LGHNA, CDR2 YSLEER. CDR3 region: CASSRSPTSSTDTQYF. In nucleotides, the CDR3 is TGCGCCAGCAGCCGCTCACCTACCTCTAGCACAGATACGCAGTATTTT.

This clonotype was detected many times. V and J are TRBV20-1 and TRBJ2-3; the match to TRBD2 covers 8 bases. The CDR3 has 14 residues. The ends lost 6 bases at V and 2 bases at J; junction bases unmatched: 7. Germline loops: CDR1 DFQATT, CDR2 SNEGSKA (reference sequence). For the CDR3, the DNA is TGCAGTGCAACCACTAGCGGCAACACAGATACGCAGTATTTT. Its translation: CSATTSGNTDTQYF.

The gene calls are TRBV11-2 and TRBJ2-7; TRBD2 agrees at 11 bases. Germline V CDR1 and CDR2: SGHAT, FQNNGV. V was pared by 2 bases and J by 3 bases, with 6 bases of the junction left unmatched. The CDR3 is 16 amino acids. DNA for the CDR3: TGTGCCAGCAGCTTACCTGGGACTAGCGGCCACTACGAGCAGTACTTC. Translated, it gives CASSLPGTSGHYEQYF.

This clonotype was seen more than once but under ten times. The chain recombines TRBV18 with TRBJ2-3, with D perhaps TRBD1 (5 bases). Germline values: CDR1 KGHSH, CDR2 LQKENI. The CDR3 loop spans 16 amino acids. V lost 1 base to trimming and J lost 2 bases, with 13 bases between them. CDR3 amino acids: CASSPLLQATTDTQYF. In DNA form, the CDR3 reads TGTGCCAGCTCACCACTTTTACAGGCCACCACAGATACGCAGTATTTT.

This clonotype occurred a few times. This chain connects TRBV5-4 to TRBJ2-5, with D possibly TRBD2 on 7 matching bases. V lost 4 bases and J 0 bases, leaving 13 bases between the germline ends. CDR3 length equals 15 residues. CDR1 is SGHNT and CDR2 is YYREEE in the germline V gene (reference sequence). The CDR3 reads CASSGGGAYQETQYF. The DNA of the CDR3 is TGTGCCAGCAGCGGCGGGGGCGCGTACCAAGAGACCCAGTACTTC.

The chain has TRBV10-3 and TRBJ2-7, with 9 nucleotides matching TRBD1. From germline, CDR1 is ENHRY and CDR2 SYGVKD. V gave up 8 bases and J gave up 7 bases; unmatched junction bases: 6. CDR3 size: 12 residues. CDR3 in DNA: TGTGCCATCGGACAGGGGTACCTGGAGCAGTACTTC. This sequence encodes CAIGQGYLEQYF.

V usage is TRBV7-2 and J usage is TRBJ1-6; 7 nucleotides align to TRBD1. Germline values: CDR1 SGHTA, CDR2 FQGNSA. The CDR3 extends over 14 amino acids. With 5 bases clipped from V and 10 bases from J, the junction kept 8 bases outside the gene matches. The CDR3 nucleotides read TGTGCCAGCAGCATTTCAGGGGGACGGTCACCCCTCCACTTT. It is translated as CASSISGGRSPLHF.

The chain uses TRBV27 and TRBJ2-5; TRBD2 matches at 10 bases. Germline values: CDR1 MNHEY, CDR2 SMNVEV (reference sequence). The CDR3 has 15 amino acids. V gave up 3 bases and J gave up 5 bases; unmatched junction bases: 6. This CDR3 is CASSFKRGGQETQYF. The CDR3 DNA is TGTGCCAGCAGTTTCAAGCGGGGGGGCCAGGAGACCCAGTACTTC.

This clonotype has ten or more counts. The chain uses TRBV14 and TRBJ1-1, with D perhaps matching TRBD1 (6 bases). Germline CDR1 is SGHDN and CDR2 is FVKESK. The ends were cut back, 4 bases at V and 4 bases at J, with 10 bases in the middle. The CDR3 has 13 residues. The DNA for the CDR3 is TGTGCCAGCAGCCGAGGGACATTCACTGAAGCTTTCTTT. Protein product: CASSRGTFTEAFF.

There are many counts of this clonotype. The rearrangement uses TRBV10-3 and TRBJ2-5, with D perhaps given as TRBD1 or TRBD2 (6 bases each). V was pared by 3 bases and J by 2 bases, with 16 bases between. The CDR3 extends over 16 amino acids. CDR1 is ENHRY and CDR2 is SYGVKD in the germline V gene. The CDR3 sequence: CAISDPRGGRQETQYF. CDR3 in DNA: TGTGCCATCAGTGACCCTCGAGGGGGGAGGCAAGAGACCCAGTACTTC.

This clonotype was counted a few times. The chain has TRBV9 and TRBJ1-5, with 7 bases lining up with TRBD1. The V and J ends lost 3 bases and 7 bases, in that order; junction bases with no gene match: 7. The CDR3 runs to 14 residues. CDR1 and CDR2 from the germline V gene are SGDLS and YYNGEE. For the CDR3, the DNA is TGTGCCAGCAGCGCACAGGGGCAATTCCAGCCCCAGCATTTT. Residues: CASSAQGQFQPQHF.

This clonotype was seen many times. This chain links TRBV5-1 with TRBJ1-5, with 8 bases aligning to TRBD1. The CDR3 sequence is 18 residues long. With V trimmed by 3 bases and J by 2 bases, 13 bases remained unmatched. Germline V gives CDR1 SGHRS, CDR2 YFSETQ. The CDR3 reads CASSWRTGRRRGNQPQHF. Written as DNA, the CDR3 is TGCGCCAGCAGCTGGAGGACAGGGCGACGGCGGGGCAATCAGCCCCAGCATTTT. The whole variable domain, filled in from reference TRBV5-1 and TRBJ1-5, reads KAGVTQTPRYLIKTRGQQVTLSCSPISGHRSVSWYQQTPGQGLQFLFEYFSETQRNKGNFPGRFSGRQFSNSRSEMNVSTLELGDSALYLCASSWRTGRRRGNQPQHFGDGTRLSIL.